Shown below are 4 T cell receptor beta chains from a single sample sequenced in a study of cytomegalovirus exposure and HLA in healthy donors. PCR was performed using 60 Vbeta and 13 Jbeta primers. Assay: immunoSEQ multiplex PCR; the TCRdb copy retains only in-frame clones and omits some. The sample lists 200,000 to 250,000 clones, roughly 80% occurring once. The sequenced sample consisted of PBMCs. Receptors originate from a girl aged 10 to 17 in good health and CMV-seronegative.

J is TRBJ1-5 and V is TRBV7-2; the match to TRBD1 covers 9 bases. V shed 5 bases, J shed 3 bases, and the junction held 5 bases outside the gene matches. Per germline, CDR1 SGHTA and CDR2 FQGNSA. The length of the CDR3 is 15 residues. The DNA of the CDR3 is TGTGCCAGCAGCACGGGACAGGGTTCCAATCAGCCCCAGCATTTT. Translation: CASSTGQGSNQPQHF.

This clone was counted once. This chain links TRBV30 with TRBJ1-1; 7 bases map to TRBD1. Germline values: CDR1 GTSNPN, CDR2 SVGIG (reference sequence). CDR3 size: 14 residues. With 8 bases clipped from V and 1 base from J, the junction kept 10 bases outside the gene matches. The CDR3 DNA reads as TGTGCCGGACTCACCGGGACAGCGAACACTGAAGCTTTCTTT. Residues: CAGLTGTANTEAFF.

The V call is TRBV7-2, the J call TRBJ1-2; D uncertain. V was clipped by 7 bases and J by 8 bases, with 11 bases between them. From germline, CDR1 is SGHTA and CDR2 FQGNSA. This CDR3 contains 11 residues. The CDR3 loop is CASTVAGGYTF. CDR3 sequence (DNA): TGTGCCAGCACAGTGGCCGGGGGCTACACCTTC.

The gene calls are TRBV7-2 and TRBJ2-5; the D gene is possibly TRBD2 (5 bases). The CDR3 length is 15 residues. Germline lookup yields CDR1 SGHTA and CDR2 FQGNSA. Trimming removed 4 bases at V and 4 bases at J, with 16 bases between. This CDR3 reads CASSSAGRLVETQYF. The CDR3 DNA reads as TGTGCCAGCAGCTCCGCGGGCAGGCTGGTAGAGACCCAGTACTTC.